This TCR beta chain was obtained from a study of blood T cell repertoires in COVID-19. For the study at large: There were acute and convalescent COVID-19 samples, and they came from the United States, Italy and Spain. T cells, B-cell-depleted T cells, or PBMCs provided the cDNA or gDNA that served as material.

The CDR3 sequence is 12 residues long. Per germline, CDR1 MDHEN and CDR2 SYDVKM. V gave up 1 base and J gave up 16 bases; unmatched junction bases: 5. Only in-frame clones appear in the TCRdb table, and some are missing; sequencing was by immunoSEQ multiplex PCR. Of 40,000 to 50,000 clones in the sample, approximately 90% were seen once. The source material was peripheral blood. The origin of this receptor is a man aged 40-49 years with active COVID-19. The rearrangement joins TRBV28 to TRBJ2-4; 9 bases match TRBD1. CDR3 DNA sequence: TGTGCCAGCAGTTTATTCCGGACAGGGGTATACTTC. It specifies CASSLFRTGVYF.